This is a list of T cell receptor beta chains from one sample in a study of T cells in Graves' hyperthyroidism and ophthalmopathy. TCRdb redid the calling of the multiplex PCR reads with MiXCR, one entry per CDR3 protein. The sample has more than 300,000 distinct CDR3 sequences, roughly 15% seen once. The sample taken for sequencing was blood. These receptors all stem from a woman aged 25 to 39 with Graves' ophthalmopathy. The CDR3 runs from the conserved cysteine through the conserved F or W. A D gene is named only where the DNA matches it firmly. Clone sizes are given selectively: once, few, many, or a class where the clone is expanded.

J: TRBJ2-5; D: TRBD1; size: many; V: TRBV7-7; DNA: TGTGCTAGCAGCTTTGGGGACAGGGGAGAGGGAGAGACCCAGTACTTC; CDR3: CASSFGDRGEGETQYF
J: TRBJ2-7; D: -; size: many; V: TRBV11-3; DNA: TGTGCCAGCAGCCTTGGACCCCCTGACTTCTACGAGCAGTACTTC; CDR3: CASSLGPPDFYEQYF
J: TRBJ2-1; D: TRBD2; size: -; V: TRBV15; DNA: TGTGCCACCAGCAGGGGGGGGGGGACCCCCTACAATGAGCAGTTCTTC; CDR3: CATSRGGGTPYNEQFF
J: TRBJ2-7; D: -; size: many; V: TRBV7-2; DNA: TGTGCCAGCAGACTTGCAGTAACCTACGAGCAGTACTTC; CDR3: CASRLAVTYEQYF
J: TRBJ2-5; D: TRBD1; size: many; V: TRBV12-3/TRBV12-4; DNA: TGTGCCAGCAGCCAGGGGACAGGATTTGTTTCGGAGACCCAGTACTTC; CDR3: CASSQGTGFVSETQYF
J: TRBJ1-6; D: -; size: few; V: TRBV6-1; DNA: TGTGCCAGCAGTCCCGGACAGACTTCACCCCTCCACTTT; CDR3: CASSPGQTSPLHF
J: TRBJ1-5; D: -; size: many; V: TRBV20-1; DNA: TGCAGTGCTAGCAGTTGGAGTCAGCCCCAGCATTTT; CDR3: CSASSWSQPQHF
J: TRBJ1-1; D: -; size: many; V: TRBV27; DNA: TGTGCCAGCAGTTTTGGGCAGGGGTACACTGAAGCTTTCTTT; CDR3: CASSFGQGYTEAFF
J: TRBJ2-5; D: -; size: -; V: TRBV5-6; DNA: TGTGCCAGCAGCTTTCACCACGGGCCCCAAGAGACCCAGTACTTC; CDR3: CASSFHHGPQETQYF
J: TRBJ1-2; D: -; size: -; V: TRBV14; DNA: TGTGCCAGCAGCCAAGAATCCAGGGCCTTTGGCTACACCTTC; CDR3: CASSQESRAFGYTF
J: TRBJ2-1; D: -; size: many; V: TRBV28; DNA: TGTGCCAGCACTGTGGACAGACGCTCCTACAATGAGCAGTTCTTC; CDR3: CASTVDRRSYNEQFF
J: TRBJ1-1; D: -; size: many; V: TRBV6-6; DNA: TGTGCCAGCAGTTACTCGCCAGAACTTGAAGCTTTCTTT; CDR3: CASSYSPELEAFF
J: TRBJ2-5; D: TRBD2; size: few; V: TRBV20-1; DNA: TGCAGTGCTAGAGGACTAGCGGGGACCCAAGAGACCCAGTACTTC; CDR3: CSARGLAGTQETQYF
J: TRBJ2-6; D: -; size: many; V: TRBV6-5; DNA: TGTGCCAGCAGTTACTCAGGGTCAGGGGCCAACGTCCTGACTTTC; CDR3: CASSYSGSGANVLTF
J: TRBJ2-3; D: -; size: -; V: TRBV28; DNA: TGTGCCAGCAGCATCCAGGGGCGCACAGATACGCAGTATTTT; CDR3: CASSIQGRTDTQYF
J: TRBJ2-1; D: -; size: many; V: TRBV27; DNA: TGTGCCAGCACTCCTGGTATCTCCTACAATGAGCAGTTCTTC; CDR3: CASTPGISYNEQFF
J: TRBJ1-3; D: -; size: many; V: TRBV28; DNA: TGTGCCAGCAGTTCTGGACAGCCAGGGGGAAACACCATATATTTT; CDR3: CASSSGQPGGNTIYF
J: TRBJ2-7; D: -; size: -; V: TRBV28; DNA: TGTGCCAGCATGGGGGGGGGGGCGATCGAGAAGTACTTC; CDR3: CASMGGGAIEKYF
J: TRBJ2-7; D: TRBD2; size: many; V: TRBV20-1; DNA: TGCAGTGCTAGAGCTAGCGGGGGGCCCTACAGCTCCTACGAGCAGTACTTC; CDR3: CSARASGGPYSSYEQYF
J: TRBJ1-6; D: -; size: many; V: TRBV7-6; DNA: TGTGCCAGCAGCTTTGTGGATGATAATTCACCCCTCCACTTT; CDR3: CASSFVDDNSPLHF
J: TRBJ2-1; D: -; size: once; V: TRBV6-2/TRBV6-3; DNA: TGTGCCGGAAAGGGGGGGGGGCTCACTGAGCAGTTCTTC; CDR3: CAGKGGGLTEQFF
J: TRBJ2-3; D: -; size: many; V: TRBV3-1; DNA: TGTGCCAGCAGCCCGGCAGGGACAGATACGCAGTATTTT; CDR3: CASSPAGTDTQYF
J: TRBJ1-1; D: TRBD1; size: many; V: TRBV6-5; DNA: TGTGCCAGCAGTTACTTCCGACAGGGGGGGGAAGCTTTCTTT; CDR3: CASSYFRQGGEAFF
J: TRBJ1-1; D: -; size: many; V: TRBV7-2; DNA: TGTGCCAGCAGCTTAGTTGGCGCGGTTGGGACTGAAGCTTTCTTT; CDR3: CASSLVGAVGTEAFF
J: TRBJ2-3; D: -; size: many; V: TRBV28; DNA: TGTGCCAGCAGTTATCGGGATACGCAGTATTTT; CDR3: CASSYRDTQYF
J: TRBJ2-3; D: TRBD1; size: many; V: TRBV5-1; DNA: TGCGCCAGCAGCTTGGAACAGGGGGCGCGTGCAGATACGCAGTATTTT; CDR3: CASSLEQGARADTQYF
J: TRBJ1-5; D: -; size: -; V: TRBV9; DNA: TGTGCCAGCAGCGTAGGGGGGCATCAGCCCCAGCATTTT; CDR3: CASSVGGHQPQHF
J: TRBJ2-5; D: TRBD2; size: few; V: TRBV5-8; DNA: TGTGCCAGCAGCCCCGGGGATTCTAGCGGGGGGCAACAAGAGACCCAGTACTTC; CDR3: CASSPGDSSGGQQETQYF
J: TRBJ1-3; D: TRBD1; size: many; V: TRBV20-1; DNA: TGCAGTGCTCCCAGTGGGACAGCTGGAAACACCATATATTTT; CDR3: CSAPSGTAGNTIYF
J: TRBJ2-3; D: -; size: many; V: TRBV19; DNA: TGTGCCAGTGCACTCGTCAGGGGCACAGATACGCAGTATTTT; CDR3: CASALVRGTDTQYF
J: TRBJ2-1; D: TRBD2; size: many; V: TRBV12-3/TRBV12-4; DNA: TGTGCCAGCAGTCCATTCTTAGCGGGGGGTAACAATGAGCAGTTCTTC; CDR3: CASSPFLAGGNNEQFF
J: TRBJ2-6; D: -; size: many; V: TRBV7-3; DNA: TGTGCCAGCAGCCGGGACTCTGGGGCCAACGTCCTGACTTTC; CDR3: CASSRDSGANVLTF
J: TRBJ1-2; D: -; size: -; V: TRBV19; DNA: TGTGCCAGTAGTATGGGAGGACAGATCTATGGCTACACCTTC; CDR3: CASSMGGQIYGYTF
J: TRBJ2-5; D: -; size: many; V: TRBV5-1; DNA: TGCGCCAGCAGCCAGGGACGGTACCAAGAGACCCAGTACTTC; CDR3: CASSQGRYQETQYF
J: TRBJ1-5; D: TRBD1; size: many; V: TRBV3-1; DNA: TGTGCCAGCAGCCCCTGGACAGGGGGCCCCAATCAGCCCCAGCATTTT; CDR3: CASSPWTGGPNQPQHF
J: TRBJ2-1; D: -; size: many; V: TRBV6-1; DNA: TGTGCCAGCACCCCGGGCCGTTCCTACAATGAGCAGTTCTTC; CDR3: CASTPGRSYNEQFF
J: TRBJ1-2; D: -; size: many; V: TRBV28; DNA: TGTGCCAGCAGTGCACGCGTAGGGGGCTACACCTTC; CDR3: CASSARVGGYTF
J: TRBJ2-5; D: -; size: many; V: TRBV15; DNA: TGTGCCACCAGGTCTGTGGGGGACCCTGGAGGGGAGACCCAGTACTTC; CDR3: CATRSVGDPGGETQYF
J: TRBJ2-7; D: -; size: -; V: TRBV24-1; DNA: TGTGCCACGGGGGAGGACACGGGAAGACTCGAGGAGCAGTACTTC; CDR3: CATGEDTGRLEEQYF
J: TRBJ2-1; D: -; size: many; V: TRBV20-1; DNA: TGCAGTGCTAGAGGTTTAGGGGGGCAAAACAATGAGCAGTTCTTC; CDR3: CSARGLGGQNNEQFF
J: TRBJ2-3; D: TRBD2; size: many; V: TRBV20-1; DNA: TGCAGTGCCAGCGGGGGGGCGCCAGATACGCAGTATTTT; CDR3: CSASGGAPDTQYF
J: TRBJ2-1; D: -; size: many; V: TRBV11-2; DNA: TGTGCCAGCAGCTTAGTAGGGGGGCTTTTTGACAATGAGCAGTTCTTC; CDR3: CASSLVGGLFDNEQFF
J: TRBJ1-2; D: TRBD1; size: -; V: TRBV6-9; DNA: TGTGCCAGCAGTTTCCCGGACAGGGGCCACTATGGCTACACCTTC; CDR3: CASSFPDRGHYGYTF
J: TRBJ1-2; D: -; size: -; V: TRBV9; DNA: TGTGCCAGCAGCGGAGGGGACCTTTACACCTTC; CDR3: CASSGGDLYTF
J: TRBJ2-7; D: -; size: many; V: TRBV3-1; DNA: TGTGCCAGCAGTACGCGGGGCTACGAGCAGTACTTC; CDR3: CASSTRGYEQYF
J: TRBJ2-5; D: -; size: many; V: TRBV11-2; DNA: TGTGCCAGCAGCTTCGTTAGCGGAGCTAAACAAGAGACCCAGTACTTC; CDR3: CASSFVSGAKQETQYF
J: TRBJ2-5; D: -; size: many; V: TRBV6-1; DNA: TGTGCCAGCATTACACTGGTTCTCTCTTCTGAGACCCAGTACTTC; CDR3: CASITLVLSSETQYF
J: TRBJ2-5; D: TRBD2; size: -; V: TRBV5-1; DNA: TGCGCCAGCAGCCCCTACGGGAGGGCGGGAGCCAAAGAGACCCAGTACTTC; CDR3: CASSPYGRAGAKETQYF
J: TRBJ1-2; D: -; size: many; V: TRBV11-2; DNA: TGTGCCAGTGGCAACAATGGCTACACCTTC; CDR3: CASGNNGYTF
J: TRBJ1-4; D: -; size: many; V: TRBV12-3/TRBV12-4; DNA: TGTGCCAGCAGTCCTTGGACAGTCACTAATGAAAAACTGTTTTTT; CDR3: CASSPWTVTNEKLFF